The 27 T cell receptor beta chains presented below share a single source sample, sequenced in a study of T cell responses to AZD1222 COVID-19 vaccine. TCRdb's table, derived via immunoSEQ multiplex PCR, lists solely in-frame clones and lacks some. Among about 190,000 clones listed, 80% to 90% were seen once. This specimen was peripheral blood, taken on day 0 of AZD1222 vaccination. These receptors were taken from an adult in good health.

The chain employs TRBV5-8 and TRBJ2-3; a possible D gene is TRBD2 (7 bases). Trimming shortened V by 1 base and J by 0 bases, and 12 bases separated the two germline ends. There are 16 residues in the CDR3. The V gene's germline CDR1 is SGHTS and CDR2 YDEGEE. Here the CDR3 reads CASSLWGGGSTDTQYF. CDR3 coding DNA: TGTGCCAGCAGCTTGTGGGGGGGCGGAAGCACAGATACGCAGTATTTT.

The CDR3 is CASSISSGAPGNTIYF. CDR3 coding DNA: TGTGCCAGTAGTATTTCTTCGGGGGCCCCTGGAAACACCATATATTTT. The rearrangement uses TRBV19 and TRBJ1-3; the D gene is possibly TRBD1 (6 bases). Trimming removed 3 bases from V and 2 bases from J, with 14 bases in between. The CDR3 sequence is 16 residues long. Germline assignment: CDR1 LNHDA and CDR2 SQIVND (reference sequence).

V gene TRBV9 combines with J gene TRBJ2-5, with D tentatively TRBD2 (7 bases). V lost 5 bases to trimming and J lost 5 bases, with 19 bases between them. Germline V gene lookup returns CDR1 SGDLS and CDR2 YYNGEE. The CDR3 is 15 residues long. The CDR3 bases are TGTGCCAGCAGTCCCGGGGGAGGGGGTAGGGAGACCCAGTACTTC. Protein: CASSPGGGGRETQYF.

The chain has TRBV28 and TRBJ1-6; TRBD1 matches 11 bases. From germline, CDR1 is MDHEN and CDR2 SYDVKM. The CDR3 has 17 residues. The V segment lost 6 bases and the J segment 10 bases; nucleotides outside the gene matches: 14. This CDR3 reads CASSSVGQGDSWSPLHF. The CDR3 bases are TGTGCCAGCAGCTCCGTGGGACAGGGGGATTCTTGGTCACCCCTCCACTTT.

This clone was observed a handful of times. The V call is TRBV6-2 or TRBV6-3, the J call TRBJ1-2; a possible D gene is TRBD1 (6 bases). Trimming cost V 7 bases and J 2 bases, with 11 bases left between them. This CDR3 has 13 amino acids. In germline, CDR1 is MNHEY, CDR2 SVGEGT. The CDR3 DNA sequence: TGTGCCAGCAACCCAGGGGAAAACTATGGCTACACCTTC. This translates into CASNPGENYGYTF.

This chain joins TRBV9 and TRBJ1-1, with 7 bases lining up with TRBD1. The CDR3 loop spans 14 amino acids. Germline CDR1 reads SGDLS; CDR2 reads YYNGEE. V shed 4 bases, J shed 1 base, and the junction held 4 bases outside the gene matches. CDR3 sequence (DNA): TGTGCCAGCAGCCCCGGGACAGAGAACACTGAAGCTTTCTTT. The encoded protein is CASSPGTENTEAFF.

The V gene is TRBV5-1, the J gene TRBJ2-7; D is perhaps TRBD1 (5 bases). CDR3 size: 14 residues. The germline V gene has CDR1 SGHRS and CDR2 YFSETQ. The ends were cut back, 4 bases at V and 4 bases at J, with 15 bases in the middle. The CDR3 nucleotides read TGCGCCAGCAGCAATACAGGTGCCCTATACGAGCAGTACTTC. This encodes CASSNTGALYEQYF.

The chain links TRBV13 to TRBJ2-2; D not resolved. V lost 1 base and J 1 base, leaving 4 bases between the germline ends. In germline, CDR1 is PRHDT, CDR2 FYEKMQ (reference sequence). CDR3 length equals 14 residues. The CDR3 region has the DNA TGTGCCAGCAGCTTAGTCGGGAACACCGGGGAGCTGTTTTTT. Amino acid sequence: CASSLVGNTGELFF. Looking up the rest from reference TRBV13 and TRBJ2-2 gives the full variable domain: AAGVIQSPRHLIKEKRETATLKCYPIPRHDTVYWYQQGPGQDPQFLISFYEKMQSDKGSIPDRFSAQQFSDYHSELNMSSLELGDSALYFCASSLVGNTGELFFGEGSRLTVL.

The CDR3 is CASSLAGGLETQYF. The CDR3 DNA is TGTGCCAGCAGTCTAGCGGGGGGGCTGGAGACCCAGTACTTC. The V gene is TRBV27, the J gene TRBJ2-5, with 12 positions matching TRBD2. Germline values: CDR1 MNHEY, CDR2 SMNVEV (reference sequence). The junction had 3 bases not matched to a gene; V was cut back by 5 bases and J by 5 bases. The CDR3 covers 14 residues.

The genes are TRBV6-5 and TRBJ1-2; D is unclear. Germline V gives CDR1 MNHEY, CDR2 SVGAGI. This CDR3 comprises 13 residues. V was cut by 2 bases and J by 5 bases, with 9 bases left in between. CDR3 region: CASSYAGPYGYTF. Here the CDR3 DNA reads TGTGCCAGCAGTTACGCCGGACCATATGGCTACACCTTC.

This chain links TRBV6-5 with TRBJ2-2; D remains unclear. The germline V gene has CDR1 MNHEY and CDR2 SVGAGI. Deletions cut 6 bases from V and 0 bases from J, with 11 bases between. CDR3 length: 15 amino acids. The CDR3 loop reads CASRGKITNTGELFF. CDR3 DNA: TGTGCCAGCAGGGGAAAGATCACGAACACCGGGGAGCTGTTTTTT.

On this clone itself: A junction boundary mismatches the germline segment, possibly from a read error. The V and J genes are TRBV11-2 and TRBJ2-5, with D maybe TRBD1 (6 bases). The CDR3 has 12 amino acids. The V gene's germline CDR1 is SGHAT and CDR2 FQNNGV. CDR3 loop: CASSLDRRREYF. Written as DNA, the CDR3 is TGTGCCAGCAGTTTAGACAGGCGGCGGGAGTACTTC.

The rearrangement links TRBV4-2 to TRBJ2-7, with a tentative D call TRBD2 (6 bases). Trimming removed 0 bases from V and 3 bases from J, with 12 bases in between. The CDR3 loop spans 15 amino acids. Germline CDR1 and CDR2: LGHNA and YNFKEQ. The CDR3 sequence is CASSQEGGALYEQYF. The CDR3 DNA follows: TGTGCCAGCAGCCAAGAGGGGGGTGCTCTCTACGAGCAGTACTTC.

The J gene is TRBJ2-3, the V gene TRBV6-1; weak D call: TRBD2 (6 bases). The CDR3 spans 15 residues. V was shortened by 2 bases and J by 0 bases, with 9 bases between the two germline ends. Germline CDR1 MNHNS, CDR2 SASEGT. The CDR3 sequence is CASSESSGSTDTQYF. CDR3 DNA: TGTGCCAGCAGTGAAAGTAGCGGTAGCACAGATACGCAGTATTTT.

The chain recombines TRBV6-5 with TRBJ2-2; 8 bases line up with TRBD1. The CDR3 contains 15 residues. J lost 5 bases, V lost 0 bases, and 2 bases had no gene match. In germline, CDR1 is MNHEY, CDR2 SVGAGI. Here the CDR3 DNA reads TGTGCCAGCAGTTACTCCAGGGGGCGGACCGGGGAGCTGTTTTTT. Its translation is CASSYSRGRTGELFF.

This clone has just a few counts. Here the CDR3 reads CASSEHISQETQYF. CDR3 nucleotide sequence: TGTGCCAGCAGTGAACACATCTCCCAAGAGACCCAGTACTTC. This chain uses TRBV6-1 with TRBJ2-5; no clear D. V lost 2 bases to trimming and J lost 1 base, with 8 bases between them. CDR1 and CDR2 from the germline V gene are MNHNS and SASEGT. This CDR3 spans 14 amino acids.

This sequence joins TRBV19 and TRBJ2-2; D gene unclear. The V gene lost 5 bases and the J gene lost 3 bases, with 4 bases spanning the gap. The germline V gene encodes CDR1 LNHDA and CDR2 SQIVND (reference sequence). The length of the CDR3 is 12 residues. CDR3 sequence reads: CASSVYTGELFF. The DNA for the CDR3 is TGTGCCAGTAGTGTCTACACCGGGGAGCTGTTTTTT.

The CDR3 bases are TGTGCCAGCAGCTTAGGGTGGACAGGCGGAACTGAAGCTTTCTTT. Translation gives CASSLGWTGGTEAFF. The J gene is TRBJ1-1, the V gene TRBV13; 7 bases match TRBD1. This CDR3 is built from 15 residues. V was pared by 0 bases and J by 5 bases, with 6 bases of the junction left unmatched. Germline loops: CDR1 PRHDT, CDR2 FYEKMQ (reference sequence).

The CDR3 coding sequence is TGTGCCAGCAGCCAAGATCAGATGAGCGGGGGGGGACGGGATACGCAGTATTTT. This translates into CASSQDQMSGGGRDTQYF. The chain has TRBV3-1 (or the pseudogene TRBV3-2) and TRBJ2-3; TRBD2 matches 10 bases. In germline, CDR1 is LGHDT, CDR2 YNNKEL (reference sequence). J lost 6 bases, V lost 0 bases, and 12 bases had no gene match. CDR3 length: 18 amino acids.

This chain uses TRBV5-4 with TRBJ1-4; D is perhaps TRBD1 (6 bases). V was shortened by 0 bases and J by 7 bases, with 7 bases between the two germline ends. The CDR3 covers 13 residues. Germline CDR1 reads SGHNT; CDR2 reads YYREEE (reference sequence). This CDR3 is CASSLGTAEKLFF. CDR3 nucleotides: TGTGCCAGCAGCTTGGGGACAGCTGAAAAACTGTTTTTT.

The gene calls are TRBV10-2 and TRBJ2-7, with 11 bases fitting TRBD1. The CDR3 length is 15 residues. V shed 4 bases, J shed 3 bases, and the junction held 5 bases outside the gene matches. Per germline, CDR1 WSHSY and CDR2 SAAADI. The CDR3 loop is CASSARTGGVYEQYF. The CDR3 DNA is TGCGCCAGCAGTGCCCGGACAGGGGGCGTCTACGAGCAGTACTTC.

The V call is TRBV7-8, the J call TRBJ2-7; no clear D gene. V was trimmed by 5 bases and J by 5 bases, leaving 16 bases between them. The CDR3 is 14 residues long. Germline loops: CDR1 SGHVS, CDR2 FQNEAQ. CDR3 DNA: TGTGCCAGCAGCGAAGAGAGGTTCCAAAACGAGCAGTACGTC. Translating gives CASSEERFQNEQYV.

V is TRBV28 and J is TRBJ1-5; D is unresolved. Germline V gene sequence: CDR1 MDHEN, CDR2 SYDVKM. With 3 bases removed from V and 0 bases from J, the gap between germline ends came to 9 bases. This CDR3 spans 15 amino acids. The CDR3 DNA is TGTGCCAGCAGTTTCATCAGGCTTAGCAATCAGCCCCAGCATTTT. Its translation is CASSFIRLSNQPQHF.

This clone showed up just once. The genes are TRBV6-2 or TRBV6-3 and TRBJ2-1; 12 nucleotides align to TRBD2. The V and J ends lost 2 bases and 1 base, in that order; junction bases with no gene match: 9. CDR3 size: 19 residues. Looked up from germline, CDR1 is MNHEY and CDR2 is SVGEGT. CDR3 protein: CASSYDPSGGAGSYNEQFF. The CDR3 nucleotides are TGTGCCAGCAGTTACGATCCTAGCGGGGGGGCCGGATCCTACAATGAGCAGTTCTTC.

This chain connects TRBV2 to TRBJ2-7, with D perhaps given as TRBD1 or TRBD2 (5 bases each). CDR1 is SNHLY and CDR2 is FYNNEI in the germline V gene. V was pared by 2 bases and J by 9 bases, with 23 bases between. The CDR3 runs 16 residues. The CDR3 is CASSEWSGPNHLGQYF. In DNA form, the CDR3 reads TGTGCCAGCAGTGAATGGTCGGGACCCAACCACCTAGGGCAGTACTTC.

The chain has TRBV19 and TRBJ2-7; 8 positions match TRBD1. The CDR3 contains 14 residues. Per germline, CDR1 LNHDA and CDR2 SQIVND (reference sequence). J lost 3 bases, V lost 5 bases, and 6 bases had no gene match. The CDR3 region has the DNA TGTGCCAGTAGTGTGTCAGGGACAGGCTACGAGCAGTACTTC. Residues: CASSVSGTGYEQYF.

The chain is built from TRBV7-9 and TRBJ2-3, with D maybe TRBD1 (6 bases). Trimming cost V 4 bases and J 2 bases, with 13 bases left between them. This CDR3 is built from 15 residues. Germline V gene sequence: CDR1 SEHNR, CDR2 FQNEAQ (reference sequence). In nucleotides, the CDR3 is TGTGCCAGCAGCTCACGAAGGACAGTCACAGATACGCAGTATTTT. Its translation: CASSSRRTVTDTQYF. The whole variable domain, filled in from reference TRBV7-9 and TRBJ2-3, reads DTGVSQNPRHKITKRGQNVTFRCDPISEHNRLYWYRQTLGQGPEFLTYFQNEAQLEKSRLLSDRFSAERPKGSFSTLEIQRTEQGDSAMYLCASSSRRTVTDTQYFGPGTRLTVL.